These 10 T cell receptor beta chains share one sample of origin, sequenced in a study of shared clonotypes between healthy human individuals (dated by TCRdb to about 2020). The library was prepared using the immunoSEQ multiplex PCR assay. TCRdb obtained this table from immuneACCESS and retained in-frame rearrangements with V and J assigned. These tables miss some clones; where compared with another copy, unresolved V genes account for less than half of the shortfall, and the remainder is unexplained. This sample holds more than 400,000 clones; roughly 95% were observed only once. The ten biggest clones cover 0.05% to 0.07% of the sample. The sequencing sample was made of naive CD4+ T cells sorted from blood. The label giving this sample's cell subset or site can be read as: CD45RA+ positively selected. The origin of the receptors is a woman aged 25 to 39 in good health.

The rearrangement uses TRBV28 and TRBJ2-3, with 11 bases identical to TRBD2. There are 15 residues in the CDR3. Germline V gene lookup returns CDR1 MDHEN and CDR2 SYDVKM. Losses at the gene ends were 6 bases for V and 3 bases for J; bases not matched to a gene: 5. CDR3 nucleotides: TGTGCCAGCAGCAGACTAGCGGGAAAGACAGATACGCAGTATTTT. The encoded protein is CASSRLAGKTDTQYF.

The V and J genes are TRBV6-6 and TRBJ1-3, with unresolved D. The germline V gene encodes CDR1 MNHNY and CDR2 SVGAGI (reference sequence). V lost 6 bases, J lost 1 base, and 10 bases lay in between. CDR3 size: 14 residues. In DNA, the CDR3 is TGTGCCAGCAGCTATAAGACTTCTGGAAACACCATATATTTT. This sequence encodes CASSYKTSGNTIYF.

This chain uses TRBV5-1 with TRBJ2-7, with 8 bases identical to TRBD1. The CDR3 runs 14 residues. Trimming removed 2 bases from V and 6 bases from J; junction bases left unmatched: 7. CDR1 is SGHRS and CDR2 is YFSETQ in the germline V gene. CDR3 DNA sequence: TGCGCCAGCAGCTTTCAGGACAGGGTCACCGAGCAGTACTTC. Protein sequence: CASSFQDRVTEQYF. The full variable domain, its missing parts supplied by reference TRBV5-1 and TRBJ2-7, is KAGVTQTPRYLIKTRGQQVTLSCSPISGHRSVSWYQQTPGQGLQFLFEYFSETQRNKGNFPGRFSGRQFSNSRSEMNVSTLELGDSALYLCASSFQDRVTEQYFGPGTRLTVT.

The chain recombines TRBV7-9 with TRBJ2-7; D call uncertain. This CDR3 has 14 residues. V lost 1 base to trimming and J lost 3 bases, with 10 bases between them. Per the germline V gene, CDR1 is SEHNR and CDR2 is FQNEAQ (reference sequence). CDR3: CASSLVQINYEQYF. As DNA, the CDR3 is TGTGCCAGCAGCTTAGTACAGATTAACTACGAGCAGTACTTC. Together with reference TRBV7-9 and TRBJ2-7, the CDR3 gives the full variable domain: DTGVSQNPRHKITKRGQNVTFRCDPISEHNRLYWYRQTLGQGPEFLTYFQNEAQLEKSRLLSDRFSAERPKGSFSTLEIQRTEQGDSAMYLCASSLVQINYEQYFGPGTRLTVT.

The chain combines TRBV2 with TRBJ2-2; the D is unclear. Trimming took 10 bases from V and 3 from J, leaving 15 bases between them. The CDR3 runs 14 residues. Germline loops: CDR1 SNHLY, CDR2 FYNNEI. The CDR3 DNA sequence: TGTGCCACCGATCAAGGCGGATACACCGGGGAGCTGTTTTTT. It is translated as CATDQGGYTGELFF.

V gene TRBV5-1 combines with J gene TRBJ2-7; 13 bases match TRBD2. Germline V CDR1 and CDR2: SGHRS, YFSETQ. This CDR3 region has 14 residues. Trimming at V came to 4 bases and at J to 12 bases, leaving 10 bases not matched to a gene. The CDR3 DNA sequence: TGCGCCAGCAGCCTTCAAGAACTAGCGGGGGGGATGTACTTC. It yields the protein CASSLQELAGGMYF.

The CDR3 spells CASIEGSAFNQPQHF. The DNA for the CDR3 is TGTGCCAGTATCGAGGGATCCGCCTTCAATCAGCCCCAGCATTTT. The gene calls are TRBV19 and TRBJ1-5, with D uncertain. CDR1 LNHDA and CDR2 SQIVND come from the germline V gene (reference sequence). The CDR3 sequence is 15 residues long. Trimming took off 7 bases at V and 3 bases at J, with 16 bases between the two ends.

V gene TRBV6-1 combines with J gene TRBJ2-6, with D maybe TRBD1 (5 bases). Trimming stripped 2 bases from V and 0 bases from J, with 14 bases between. The CDR3 totals 18 residues. Per the germline V gene, CDR1 is MNHNS and CDR2 is SASEGT. CDR3: CASSEKPQGSSGANVLTF. For the CDR3, the DNA is TGTGCCAGCAGTGAAAAGCCCCAGGGCAGCTCTGGGGCCAACGTCCTGACTTTC.

The chain joins TRBV5-6 to TRBJ1-1, with TRBD1 identical over 9 bases. The junction had 8 bases not matched to a gene; V was cut back by 0 bases and J by 5 bases. The CDR3 extends over 16 amino acids. CDR1 is SGHDT and CDR2 is YYEEEE in the germline V gene. The chain's CDR3 is CASSLAAGTGRTEAFF. CDR3 sequence (DNA): TGTGCCAGCAGCTTGGCCGCGGGGACAGGGCGAACTGAAGCTTTCTTT.

The sample holds one count of this clone. The chain uses TRBV10-3 and TRBJ2-7; 9 bases line up with TRBD2. Germline V gene data show CDR1 as ENHRY and CDR2 as SYGVKD. CDR3 length equals 13 residues. V gave up 4 bases and J gave up 6 bases; unmatched junction bases: 4. CDR3 region: CAISVAGDREQYF. The DNA for the CDR3 is TGTGCCATCAGTGTAGCGGGAGATCGCGAGCAGTACTTC.